Described below is a single T cell receptor beta chain sequence and its context. Its recognized antigen is unknown. Base qualities are not provided; no much larger clone lies one nucleotide away. Using the immunoSEQ Platform, TCRbeta CDR3 regions were amplified from extracted genomic DNA. The immunoSEQ assay combined multiplex PCR with high-throughput sequencing and a vendor bioinformatics pipeline. Under the source paper's analysis protocol: Non-productive sequences and CDR3s shorter than 4 amino acids were excluded, and clonotype frequencies were recalculated for each sample. In immunoSEQ Analyzer 2.0, shared clonotypes were identified as those with identical CDR3 amino acid, V gene and J gene sequences. Repertoire overlap was normalized by dividing shared clonotype counts by the product of both clone-set sizes, scaled by 1000 into arbitrary units. TCRdb holds this immuneACCESS table with in-frame rearrangements only. Some clones are missing; in checked studies, unresolved V genes explain under half, and the rest has no known cause. Clone size and the V and J calls come from that table; the DNA yielded D and trimming. This sample holds around 50,000 clones; almost 85% were observed only once. Together, the top ten hold around 1.1% of the sample.

After CFSE-labeled PBMCs were cultured without any stimulus, the autoproliferating (CFSEdim) and non-proliferating (CFSEhi) T cell fractions were each sequenced on their own. A total of some 50 million CFSE-labeled PBMCs were cultured for 7 days without stimulus, and replicate wells were then pooled. PBMCs were labeled with 0.4 to 0.55 uM CFSE and cultured without exogenous stimuli in serum-free AIM-V medium. Before use, PBMCs were isolated by Ficoll density gradient centrifugation and cryopreserved. Using a FACSAria III, live 7-AAD-negative cells were sorted, then washed with PBS and stored frozen at -80 degrees C as dry pellets. Cut back by 1 base and 0 bases, the V and J ends lie 8 bases apart. CDR3 length: 15 amino acids, cysteine to phenylalanine. The entry retains the CDR3 DNA only, 45 bases that are in frame from base 1. The germline V gene encodes CDR1 LGHNA and CDR2 YSLEER. This sample was included in a study of memory B cells and T cells in multiple sclerosis listed by TCRdb under 2018. About the full investigation: TCR beta repertoires of autoproliferating peripheral T cells were compared with the TCR beta repertoires of brain lesion-infiltrating T cells in multiple sclerosis patients. TCR sequencing included a couple of multiple sclerosis patients for whom either brain lesions at autopsy or brain-infiltrating cells from biopsy were available. The investigation overall reported the following: Because clone-set sizes differed between compartments, counts of shared clonotypes were influenced and normalization was required.

Input material: PBMCs from blood kept in culture. The TCR comes from a human donor with multiple sclerosis. The chain links TRBV4-3 with TRBJ2-3; the D gene lacks a confident call. The DNA sequence is as follows: TGCGCCAGCAGCCAAGTGCTCGACAGCACAGATACGCAGTATTTT. The encoded protein is CASSQVLDSTDTQYF.